Listed here are 2 T cell receptor beta chains from one sample, sequenced in a study of blood T cells in healthy people across ages. It was with a sample-barcoded 5' primer and a J-beta primer mix that a second PCR of about 6 to 12 cycles was run. TCRdb analysed the 5' RACE reads with MiXCR anew, one entry per CDR3 protein. The data contain 1.5 million to 2 million distinct CDR3 sequences, approximately 30% of them seen just once; the ten biggest clones take up about 8%. The sample consisted of blood. The receptors shown here come from a woman in her twenties or thirties in good health.

The CDR3 sequence is CASRWDSAYEQYF. The CDR3 nucleotides are TGTGCCAGCAGATGGGACAGCGCCTACGAGCAGTACTTC. The gene calls are TRBV6-2 or TRBV6-3 and TRBJ2-7; TRBD1 matches 7 bases. Germline CDR1 MNHEY, CDR2 SVGEGT. This CDR3 has 13 amino acids. V was pared by 6 bases and J by 2 bases, with 4 bases of the junction left unmatched.

This clonotype has a count of ten or more. This chain connects TRBV18 to TRBJ2-7, with TRBD1 matching 9 bases. The germline V gene has CDR1 KGHSH and CDR2 LQKENI. The CDR3 has 14 amino acids. The ends lost 3 bases at V and 4 bases at J; junction bases unmatched: 4. CDR3 in DNA: TGTGCCAGCTCACCTTCGACAGGGGGATACGAGCAGTACTTC. This gives the protein CASSPSTGGYEQYF.